Here is one TCR beta chain with its context. Antigen: not known. The PCR ran on 60 Vbeta and 13 Jbeta primers. Repertoires were generated with immunoSEQ multiplex PCR, while TCRdb's copy carries only in-frame clones and drops some. The repertoire consists of some 150,000 clones, with more than 60% occurring once and the leading ten covering around 4%. These data originate in a study of cytomegalovirus exposure and HLA in healthy donors. As for the study in general: A prior study identified approximately 120 million unique TCR beta sequences from 200 million or so T cells.

Broader study findings: With later analysis, a missense DCLRE1C variant became linked to TCR beta V- and J-gene trimming.

Germline CDR1 MNHEY, CDR2 SMNVEV (reference sequence). There are 14 residues in the CDR3. V was pared by 7 bases and J by 4 bases, with 6 bases of the junction left unmatched. This receptor was taken from a man between 40 and 49 years old in good health and CMV-seronegative. This chain connects TRBV27 to TRBJ2-2; 7 bases agree with TRBD1. Material for sequencing was PBMCs. CDR3: CASTGQVLTGELFF. The CDR3 bases are TGTGCCAGCACCGGACAGGTGCTCACCGGGGAGCTGTTTTTT.